These 29 T cell receptor beta chains were sequenced from one sample in a study of T cell responses to AZD1222 COVID-19 vaccine. TCRdb keeps only in-frame clones here, not all; method: immunoSEQ multiplex PCR. In the table there are 150,000 to 200,000 clones, more than 85% of which are singletons. The starting material was peripheral blood, obtained 28 days after the second AZD1222 dose. All receptors derive from an adult who received the AZD1222 COVID-19 vaccine.

The chain is built from TRBV6-2 or TRBV6-3 and TRBJ2-1, with 9 bases matching TRBD2. Germline CDR1 and CDR2: MNHEY and SVGEGT. V shed 4 bases, J shed 7 bases, and the junction held 20 bases outside the gene matches. The CDR3 spans 19 residues. CDR3 coding DNA: TGTGCCAGCAGTTCGACAGGGATTATGAGCGGGAGGTTCGATAATGAGCAGTTCTTC. Translating gives CASSSTGIMSGRFDNEQFF.

The rearrangement links TRBV6-5 to TRBJ2-3; maybe TRBD2 (5 bases). CDR3 length: 14 amino acids. Germline values: CDR1 MNHEY, CDR2 SVGAGI. V lost 5 bases and J lost 2, with 11 bases in between. The CDR3: CASSQTMATDTQYF. Written as DNA, the CDR3 is TGTGCCAGCAGTCAGACTATGGCCACAGATACGCAGTATTTT.

This CDR3 reads CASSLKPGRSTYEQYF. The CDR3 coding sequence is TGTGCCAGCAGTTTAAAGCCGGGACGGAGTACCTACGAGCAGTACTTC. This chain uses TRBV27 with TRBJ2-7; D assignment may be TRBD1 or TRBD2 (5 bases each). Trimming left V 2 bases short and J 2 bases short, with 16 bases between. The CDR3 spans 16 residues. Germline lookup yields CDR1 MNHEY and CDR2 SMNVEV (reference sequence).

The chain links TRBV20-1 to TRBJ1-4, with 12 bases that match TRBD1. Unmatched junction bases numbered 6, after V lost 3 bases and J lost 7 bases. Germline values: CDR1 DFQATT, CDR2 SNEGSKA (reference sequence). The CDR3 has 15 residues. In DNA form, the CDR3 reads TGCAGTGCTAGTTTCCGGGACAGGGGGCCTGAAAAACTGTTTTTT. As protein: CSASFRDRGPEKLFF.

V gene TRBV18 combines with J gene TRBJ2-1, with D perhaps matching TRBD2 (6 bases). The CDR3 is made up of 18 amino acids. Germline assignment: CDR1 KGHSH and CDR2 LQKENI. V was clipped by 5 bases and J by 0 bases, with 20 bases between them. CDR3 nucleotides: TGTGCCAGCTCATCTTGGGGCCGGGACTCGGGCTCCTACAATGAGCAGTTCTTC. Protein sequence: CASSSWGRDSGSYNEQFF.

This chain links TRBV9 with TRBJ2-1; possible D gene TRBD2, 6 bases. The CDR3 has 12 residues. Trimming took off 2 bases at V and 8 bases at J, with 8 bases between the two ends. Germline assignment: CDR1 SGDLS and CDR2 YYNGEE. The CDR3 coding sequence is TGTGCCAGCAGCGTCCGGGGGTATGAGCAGTTCTTC. It is translated as CASSVRGYEQFF.

The chain recombines TRBV7-3 with TRBJ1-1; D is ambiguous. Per the germline V gene, CDR1 is SGHTA and CDR2 is FQGTGA. Trimming removed 1 base at V and 2 bases at J, with 5 bases between. The CDR3 sequence is 13 residues long. The CDR3, as DNA: TGTGCCAGCAGCTTAAGAGGAAACACTGAAGCTTTCTTT. It yields the protein CASSLRGNTEAFF.

The chain has TRBV10-3 and TRBJ2-5; D perhaps matches TRBD2 (6 bases). The CDR3 is made up of 13 amino acids. The ends were cut back, 7 bases at V and 2 bases at J, with 11 bases in the middle. Germline CDR1 reads ENHRY; CDR2 reads SYGVKD. DNA of the CDR3: TGTGCCATCACCGACGGACTACAAGAGACCCAGTACTTC. Its translation is CAITDGLQETQYF.

The J gene is TRBJ2-2, the V gene TRBV6-6, with 7 positions matching TRBD1. CDR1 is MNHNY, CDR2 SVGAGI, per germline (reference sequence). J gave up 5 bases and V 5 bases, and 8 bases lay outside the gene matches. The CDR3 totals 15 residues. The CDR3 DNA reads as TGTGCCAGCAGTAGGGGGCCGACCAAAACCGGGGAGCTGTTTTTT. Translated: CASSRGPTKTGELFF.

The chain employs TRBV27 and TRBJ2-1; possible D gene TRBD2, 7 bases. The CDR3 runs 11 residues. Looked up from germline, CDR1 is MNHEY and CDR2 is SMNVEV (reference sequence). Trimming took off 7 bases at V and 8 bases at J, with 9 bases between the two ends. CDR3 sequence: CASTGGHEQFF. CDR3 DNA: TGTGCCAGCACGGGGGGCCATGAGCAGTTCTTC.

This clone has just one count. The CDR3 spells CASSQATGVSSPLHF. DNA of the CDR3: TGCGCCAGCAGCCAAGCAACGGGGGTATCTTCACCCCTCCACTTT. The V gene is TRBV4-1, the J gene TRBJ1-6; D might be TRBD1 (5 bases). CDR1 and CDR2 from the germline V gene are MGHRA and YSYEKL. V dropped 1 base and J dropped 9 bases, with 13 bases sitting between them. The CDR3 totals 15 residues.

This sequence joins TRBV11-3 and TRBJ2-1; 8 bases line up with TRBD2. Trimming cost V 3 bases and J 7 bases; bases outside gene matches: 5. The CDR3 runs to 14 residues. Per the germline V gene, CDR1 is SGHNT and CDR2 is YENEEA. This CDR3 reads CASSFLGGRNEQFF. The CDR3 coding sequence is TGTGCCAGCAGCTTCCTGGGCGGGAGGAATGAGCAGTTCTTC.

This chain links TRBV11-3 with TRBJ2-1; the D is unclear. This CDR3 has 14 amino acids. V was clipped by 1 base and J by 2 bases, with 6 bases between them. The V gene's germline CDR1 is SGHNT and CDR2 YENEEA. In DNA, the CDR3 is TGTGCCAGCAGCTTAGCTAGGGCCTACAATGAGCAGTTCTTC. This translates into CASSLARAYNEQFF.

The V and J genes are TRBV6-5 and TRBJ1-1; D not resolved. V lost 2 bases and J 5 bases, leaving 18 bases between the germline ends. From germline, CDR1 is MNHEY and CDR2 SVGAGI. The CDR3 is 16 amino acids. The CDR3 DNA is TGTGCCAGCAGTTACGGGGTCCAAGGTAGGATTACTGAAGCTTTCTTT. Translating it yields CASSYGVQGRITEAFF.

The chain joins TRBV12-5 to TRBJ2-4, with TRBD1 matching over 8 bases. The CDR3 contains 15 residues. V was clipped by 1 base and J by 4 bases; unmatched bases: 3. Per the germline V gene, CDR1 is LGHNT and CDR2 is FRNRAP. DNA for the CDR3: TGTGCTAGTGGTTTGGGGACAGGGATGAAAAACATTCAGTACTTC. This translates into CASGLGTGMKNIQYF.

CDR3 residues: CASSQRQGAGRSSYEQYF. CDR3 nucleotide sequence: TGTGCCAGCAGCCAGCGACAGGGGGCCGGGAGGAGCTCCTACGAGCAGTACTTC. The chain uses TRBV7-2 and TRBJ2-7; 10 nucleotides line up with TRBD1. Germline lookup yields CDR1 SGHTA and CDR2 FQGNSA. The CDR3 has 18 amino acids. V lost 5 bases to trimming and J lost 0 bases; unmatched junction nucleotides: 13.

The genes are TRBV5-1 and TRBJ1-3, with D unresolved. This CDR3 has 15 residues. Trimming stripped 6 bases from V and 0 bases from J, with 13 bases between. Germline assignment: CDR1 SGHRS and CDR2 YFSETQ. CDR3 residues: CASTPDRNSGNTIYF. For the CDR3, the DNA is TGCGCCAGCACCCCAGACCGGAACTCTGGAAACACCATATATTTT.

The chain is built from TRBV6-5 and TRBJ1-6; D is possibly TRBD1 (5 bases). Per germline, CDR1 MNHEY and CDR2 SVGAGI. V was shortened by 6 bases and J by 12 bases, with 18 bases between the two germline ends. The CDR3 totals 14 residues. Here the CDR3 DNA reads TGTGCCAGCAGGTCCGGGCTCAGGGAACGACCCCTCCACTTT. Encoded protein: CASRSGLRERPLHF.

The chain employs TRBV3-1 (or the pseudogene TRBV3-2) and TRBJ2-7, with 9 bases fitting TRBD2. Germline CDR1 and CDR2: LGHDT and YNNKEL (reference sequence). The CDR3 is 15 amino acids. Losses at the gene ends were 4 bases for V and 2 bases for J; bases not matched to a gene: 6. The CDR3 DNA reads as TGTGCCAGCAGCCCCCTTGCGGGAGGGACCTACGAGCAGTACTTC. It is translated as CASSPLAGGTYEQYF.

The rearrangement links TRBV9 to TRBJ2-3; TRBD2 matches at 8 bases. The junction had 10 bases not matched to a gene; V was cut back by 0 bases and J by 7 bases. Germline CDR1 reads SGDLS; CDR2 reads YYNGEE. CDR3 length: 16 residues. DNA of the CDR3: TGTGCCAGCAGCGTAGTGGCTAGCGGGTTATCAAATACGCAGTATTTT. Amino acids: CASSVVASGLSNTQYF.

This rearrangement joins TRBV4-1 to TRBJ2-1; D remains unclear. Germline V CDR1 and CDR2: MGHRA, YSYEKL. V dropped 4 bases and J dropped 0 bases, with 13 bases sitting between them. The CDR3 is 16 amino acids. CDR3 sequence reads: CASSPRALSSYNEQFF. CDR3 bases: TGCGCCAGCAGCCCCCGGGCCCTAAGCTCCTACAATGAGCAGTTCTTC.

This clone was found a few times. The rearrangement joins TRBV19 to TRBJ1-3, with D perhaps matching TRBD1 (6 bases). V lost 3 bases, J lost 1 base, and 13 bases lay in between. The CDR3 has 16 amino acids. The germline V gene encodes CDR1 LNHDA and CDR2 SQIVND (reference sequence). The CDR3 loop reads CASSIPFTGSGNTIYF. As DNA, the CDR3 is TGTGCCAGTAGTATCCCATTTACAGGGTCTGGAAACACCATATATTTT.

The rearrangement links TRBV15 to TRBJ1-2; D gene uncertain. The germline V gene encodes CDR1 LNHNV and CDR2 YYDKDF (reference sequence). The CDR3 totals 12 residues. V was shortened by 5 bases and J by 6 bases, with 10 bases between the two germline ends. CDR3: CATSLLGDGYTF. The CDR3 DNA is TGTGCCACCAGCCTCCTGGGAGATGGCTACACCTTC.

This clone was seen a single time. The rearrangement uses TRBV30 and TRBJ1-5, with a possible D match to TRBD1 (5 bases). Germline CDR1 is GTSNPN and CDR2 is SVGIG (reference sequence). The V and J ends lost 0 bases and 5 bases respectively, with 14 bases between them. CDR3 length equals 15 residues. CDR3 residues: CAWSVRSAGYQPQHF. CDR3 in DNA: TGTGCCTGGAGTGTACGCTCGGCAGGGTATCAGCCCCAGCATTTT.

The genes are TRBV5-5 and TRBJ1-3, with unresolved D. Germline CDR1 SGHKS, CDR2 YYEKEE (reference sequence). V was shortened by 0 bases and J by 0 bases, with 10 bases between the two germline ends. This CDR3 region has 16 residues. The CDR3 is CASSLGQFFSGNTIYF. CDR3 DNA sequence: TGTGCCAGCAGCTTGGGGCAGTTCTTCTCTGGAAACACCATATATTTT.

The J gene is TRBJ2-1, the V gene TRBV29-1, with a possible D match to TRBD1 (6 bases). The germline V gene encodes CDR1 SQVTM and CDR2 ANQGSEA. Trimming removed 4 bases from V and 4 bases from J, with 11 bases in between. The CDR3 runs 13 residues. The CDR3 sequence is CSVVGTPYNEQFF. Here the CDR3 DNA reads TGCAGCGTTGTCGGGACACCTTACAATGAGCAGTTCTTC.

The table lists this clone with a count of one. The chain carries TRBV11-2 and TRBJ2-1; TRBD2 agrees at 10 bases. The CDR3 totals 18 residues. V lost 4 bases to trimming and J lost 1 base; unmatched junction nucleotides: 10. Germline assignment: CDR1 SGHAT and CDR2 FQNNGV. The CDR3 spells CASSSRDRTSGSYNEQFF. The CDR3 DNA follows: TGTGCCAGCAGCTCCCGAGACCGGACTAGCGGTTCCTACAATGAGCAGTTCTTC.

The chain recombines TRBV7-2 with TRBJ1-6, with a possible D match to TRBD1 (6 bases). The CDR3 is 16 residues long. Trimming took off 3 bases at V and 4 bases at J, with 13 bases between the two ends. Germline V gene lookup returns CDR1 SGHTA and CDR2 FQGNSA. CDR3 residues: CASSLAPGQYNSPLHF. In DNA form, the CDR3 reads TGTGCCAGCAGCTTGGCCCCGGGACAATATAATTCACCCCTCCACTTT.

This sequence joins TRBV4-1 and TRBJ1-2; 7 bases are a match to TRBD1. Germline V lookup: CDR1 MGHRA, CDR2 YSYEKL. The CDR3 has 15 amino acids. Trimming cost V 0 bases and J 4 bases; bases outside gene matches: 5. The CDR3 DNA reads TGCGCCAGCAGCCAAGAACCGACAGGGCCCTATGGCTACACCTTC. Amino acid sequence: CASSQEPTGPYGYTF.